Only a few counts were recorded for the clone carrying this T cell receptor beta chain. The CDR3 consists of 13 residues. Deletions cut 2 bases from V and 2 bases from J, with 7 bases between. In germline, CDR1 is MNHNY, CDR2 SVGAGI (reference sequence). TCRdb re-derived calls from the RT-PCR reads in MiXCR, one entry per CDR3 protein. The table lists about 680,000 distinct CDR3 sequences, around 14% of them singletons. The chain recombines TRBV6-6 with TRBJ2-7; unclear D gene. The sequenced sample was memory CD4+ T cells from blood. This sequence originates from a female donor in good health, serving as a healthy control. CDR3 sequence reads: CASSYAGTYEQYF. The CDR3 region has the DNA TGTGCCAGCAGTTACGCAGGAACCTACGAGCAGTACTTC.